This TCR beta chain was recovered during a study of shared clonotypes between healthy human individuals. Details on this clone: Its matching antigen is unknown. The same CDR3 is also encoded by other DNA sequences in this sample.

Points from the study as a whole: Sampling was confined to blood; repertoires within tissues likely differ. Naive subsets tended to show greater estimated richness than memory subsets.

Division of CD4+ cells produced a CD45RA+ naive subset and a CD45RA-negative memory subset. In germline, CDR1 is SGHTA, CDR2 FQGNSA. The CDR3 runs 13 residues. V lost 5 bases, J lost 4 bases, and 11 bases lay in between. Libraries were prepared by immunoSEQ multiplex PCR; TCRdb keeps only in-frame clonotypes and omits some of them. The sample lists 2,500,000 or so clones, under 95% occurring once. The chain joins TRBV7-2 to TRBJ1-2; D call uncertain. The sequenced material came from naive CD4+ T cells from PBMCs. Subset described: CD45RA+ positively selected. This TCR was recovered from a man aged 18 to 30 in good health. Some clones in this sample may be carry-over from other donors' samples. CDR3 protein: CASSQGPSYGYTF. DNA for the CDR3: TGTGCCAGCAGCCAAGGACCTTCCTATGGCTACACCTTC.